These 24 T cell receptor beta chains originate from one sample sequenced in a study of regulatory T cells in long-lasting Graves disease. Assembly of TCR beta libraries relied on iRepertoire HTBI primers together with Arm-PCR of CDR3 regions. Each CDR3 protein gets one entry after TCRdb re-called the multiplex PCR reads with MiXCR. Counted here are 680,000 or so distinct CDR3 sequences, around 17% occurring once; the ten biggest clones make up about 20%. As to time point: newly diagnosed GD, antithyroid drugs for less than 3 months. Researchers made the TCR library from RNA that was extracted from PBMCs. These data also featured in a second study, about T cells in Graves' hyperthyroidism and ophthalmopathy.

The material was peripheral blood mononuclear cells (PBMCs), obtained at new diagnosis, from a patient treated with antithyroid drugs. All receptors come from a woman in her twenties or thirties with Graves disease.

This chain connects TRBV6-5 to TRBJ2-4; 7 bases line up with TRBD1. CDR1 is MNHEY, CDR2 SVGAGI, per germline. This CDR3 has 13 amino acids. J lost 7 bases, V lost 0 bases, and 0 bases had no gene match. The CDR3 DNA follows: TGTGCCAGCAGTTACTCGGACAGGAACATTCAGTACTTC. This codes for CASSYSDRNIQYF.

The chain recombines TRBV27 with TRBJ2-1; 8 nucleotides line up with TRBD1. CDR1 is MNHEY, CDR2 SMNVEV, per germline (reference sequence). J gave up 6 bases and V 0 bases, and 1 base lay outside the gene matches. This CDR3 has 14 amino acids. The CDR3 loop reads CASSLSTGGNEQFF. The CDR3 DNA reads as TGTGCCAGCAGTTTATCCACAGGGGGCAATGAGCAGTTCTTC.

This clonotype appeared many times. The chain links TRBV28 to TRBJ2-3; D is ambiguous. The V gene lost 3 bases and the J gene lost 4 bases, with 8 bases spanning the gap. Germline lookup yields CDR1 MDHEN and CDR2 SYDVKM. This CDR3 is built from 13 residues. The CDR3 DNA reads TGTGCCAGCAGTTTTCTGGCGGCAGATACGCAGTATTTT. Protein: CASSFLAADTQYF.

This clonotype turned up a few times. The chain carries TRBV5-8 and TRBJ2-2; TRBD1 agrees at 9 bases. Unmatched junction bases numbered 9, after V lost 6 bases and J lost 3 bases. CDR3 length equals 16 residues. The V gene's germline CDR1 is SGHTS and CDR2 YDEGEE. The CDR3 nucleotides are TGTGCCAGCACAACACAGGGGGCAGTGGACACCGGGGAGCTGTTTTTT. This sequence encodes CASTTQGAVDTGELFF.

This chain uses TRBV29-1 with TRBJ1-2; possibly TRBD1 for D (6 bases). The CDR3 covers 14 residues. In germline, CDR1 is SQVTM, CDR2 ANQGSEA. V lost 6 bases and J 2 bases, leaving 16 bases between the germline ends. CDR3 sequence (DNA): TGCAGCGTCGCCGGGGGCTACCCAAACTATGGCTACACCTTC. Protein: CSVAGGYPNYGYTF.

This clonotype has at least ten counts. The chain joins TRBV6-1 to TRBJ1-4, with a tentative D call TRBD1 (6 bases). V was pared by 7 bases and J by 10 bases, with 22 bases between. The CDR3 is 15 residues long. Per germline, CDR1 MNHNS and CDR2 SASEGT. The CDR3 DNA reads TGTGCCAGCAACCTAAACAGGGAAGGCTCGGGAAAACTGTTTTTT. It translates to CASNLNREGSGKLFF.

This clonotype appeared many times. The chain carries TRBV7-2 and TRBJ1-5; unclear D gene. Trimming removed 1 base at V and 0 bases at J, with 10 bases between. This CDR3 contains 16 residues. Per the germline V gene, CDR1 is SGHTA and CDR2 is FQGNSA. CDR3 loop: CASSLVSIVSNQPQHF. The CDR3 region has the DNA TGTGCCAGCAGCTTAGTCTCGATAGTTAGCAATCAGCCCCAGCATTTT.

This chain joins TRBV5-6 and TRBJ1-2; tentatively, D is TRBD1 (5 bases). Trimming left V 0 bases short and J 4 bases short, with 13 bases between. Germline V gene data show CDR1 as SGHDT and CDR2 as YYEEEE. CDR3 length: 15 amino acids. CDR3 DNA: TGTGCCAGCAGCTTGGAAGGGACGGGCCCCTATGGCTACACCTTC. Amino acids: CASSLEGTGPYGYTF.

There are many counts of this clonotype. V usage is TRBV11-2 and J usage is TRBJ2-2; 15 bases map to TRBD2. V lost 1 base, J lost 5 bases, and 2 bases stayed unmatched. The germline V gene encodes CDR1 SGHAT and CDR2 FQNNGV. This CDR3 region has 17 residues. The CDR3 loop reads CASSLAGTSGRTGELFF. The CDR3 nucleotides are TGTGCCAGCAGCTTAGCGGGGACTAGCGGGAGGACCGGGGAGCTGTTTTTT.

This clonotype was seen a few times. This may be a read error, as it is one base from a much larger clone. This chain uses TRBV11-2 with TRBJ2-7, with D perhaps TRBD2 (7 bases). Germline V gene data show CDR1 as SGHAT and CDR2 as FQNNGV. This CDR3 spans 14 amino acids. CDR3 in amino acids: CASSLDRGAYEQYF. CDR3 DNA: TGTGCCAGCAGCTTAGATCGGGGGGCCTATGAGCAGTACTTC.

There are a few counts of this clonotype. The V and J genes are TRBV7-2 and TRBJ2-3, with 10 bases lining up with TRBD2. TRBJ2-1 explains the end of the DNA better; the J call may be wrong. This CDR3 is built from 15 residues. The germline V gene has CDR1 SGHTA and CDR2 FQGNSA. CDR3 amino acids: CASSPVISGGPEQFF. For the CDR3, the DNA is TGTGCCAGCAGCCCAGTGATTAGCGGGGGGCCGGAGCAGTTCTTC.

This clonotype occurred many times. J is TRBJ2-1 and V is TRBV6-1, with D perhaps matching TRBD2 (6 bases). V lost 2 bases to trimming and J lost 5 bases, with 13 bases between them. This CDR3 is built from 15 residues. Germline V gene data show CDR1 as MNHNS and CDR2 as SASEGT. CDR3 sequence (DNA): TGTGCCAGCAGTGAACTCGGGACTGTTAACAATGAGCAGTTCTTC. This translates into CASSELGTVNNEQFF.

This clonotype was seen ten or more times. The V call is TRBV6-1, the J call TRBJ1-5; possible D gene TRBD1, 5 bases. Trimming shortened V by 3 bases and J by 7 bases, and 10 bases separated the two germline ends. This CDR3 is built from 13 residues. Per germline, CDR1 MNHNS and CDR2 SASEGT. The CDR3 region has the DNA TGTGCCAGCAGTGACGGGGGGGGACAGCCCCAGCATTTT. Encoded protein: CASSDGGGQPQHF.

This clonotype has just a few counts. J is TRBJ1-6 and V is TRBV5-4; TRBD1 is a possible D gene (5 bases). The CDR3 consists of 16 residues. The ends were cut back, 7 bases at V and 5 bases at J, with 19 bases in the middle. From germline, CDR1 is SGHNT and CDR2 YYREEE (reference sequence). The CDR3: CASLSDRGGHNSPLHF. The CDR3 bases are TGTGCCAGCCTGAGCGACAGAGGAGGTCATAATTCACCCCTCCACTTT.

This clonotype occurred many times. V is TRBV12-3 or TRBV12-4 and J is TRBJ2-3, with D possibly TRBD2 on 5 matching bases. This CDR3 is built from 16 residues. Deletions cut 2 bases from V and 5 bases from J, with 17 bases between. The CDR3 region is CASSLNEGVGVDTQYF. CDR3 bases: TGTGCCAGCAGTTTAAATGAGGGAGTAGGCGTAGATACGCAGTATTTT.

V and J are TRBV6-2 or TRBV6-3 and TRBJ2-3; TRBD2 agrees at 8 bases. From germline, CDR1 is MNHEY and CDR2 SVGEGT. The CDR3 runs to 14 residues. Trimming cost V 6 bases and J 1 base; bases outside gene matches: 3. The DNA for the CDR3 is TGTGCCAGCAGGGACGGGGGGGGCACAGATACGCAGTATTTT. Translation: CASRDGGGTDTQYF.

This clonotype showed up many times. The CDR3 DNA reads as TGTGCCAGCAGCCTCTCCCATAGTGCAACTAATGAAAAACTGTTTTTT. As protein: CASSLSHSATNEKLFF. The chain employs TRBV3-1 and TRBJ1-4; the D is unclear. The germline V and J ends were trimmed by 4 bases and 0 bases, with 12 bases remaining between them. Germline V gene data show CDR1 as LGHDT and CDR2 as YNNKEL (reference sequence). This CDR3 has 16 residues.

This clonotype showed up just a few times. The chain recombines TRBV28 with TRBJ2-7, with 11 bases identical to TRBD2. V dropped 10 bases and J dropped 3; count of bases not matched to a gene: 8. The germline gives CDR1 MDHEN, CDR2 SYDVKM. The CDR3 is made up of 14 amino acids. The CDR3 loop is CAIRTGTSGYEQYF. Written as DNA, the CDR3 is TGTGCCATCAGAACCGGGACTAGCGGCTACGAGCAGTACTTC.

This clonotype was seen more than once but under ten times. The gene calls are TRBV20-1 and TRBJ2-5; TRBD2 matches 8 bases. The CDR3 spans 13 residues. Germline CDR1 and CDR2: DFQATT and SNEGSKA (reference sequence). With 3 bases clipped from V and 4 bases from J, the junction kept 4 bases outside the gene matches. The DNA of the CDR3 is TGCAGTGCTAGTGGCGGGAGGTTAGAGACCCAGTACTTC. Protein product: CSASGGRLETQYF.

This clonotype turned up a few times. This sequence joins TRBV10-3 and TRBJ1-4; tentatively, D is TRBD1 (6 bases). The V gene lost 9 bases and the J gene lost 7 bases, with 15 bases spanning the gap. Germline V gene lookup returns CDR1 ENHRY and CDR2 SYGVKD. The CDR3 sequence is 13 residues long. Written as DNA, the CDR3 is TGTGCCATTAGGGGGGGCAAGGGTGAAAAACTGTTTTTT. It specifies CAIRGGKGEKLFF.

In its sample, this clonotype was seen a few times. The chain combines TRBV29-1 with TRBJ2-5; 7 nucleotides line up with TRBD1. The germline gives CDR1 SQVTM, CDR2 ANQGSEA. This CDR3 has 12 amino acids. Trimming at V came to 5 bases and at J to 2 bases, leaving 2 bases not matched to a gene. The CDR3 spells CSVTGVQETQYF. In DNA form, the CDR3 reads TGCAGCGTTACAGGGGTTCAAGAGACCCAGTACTTC.

The chain uses TRBV13 and TRBJ2-1; 12 positions agree with TRBD2. The J call may not be correct, given that the DNA end is closer to TRBJ2-5. The CDR3 has 17 residues. Germline V CDR1 and CDR2: PRHDT, FYEKMQ (reference sequence). The CDR3 protein is CASSSKPLAGGPETQYF. CDR3 in DNA: TGTGCCAGCAGCAGCAAACCCCTAGCGGGAGGGCCTGAGACCCAGTACTTC.

In this sample, this clonotype turned up many times. The V and J genes are TRBV18 and TRBJ1-2; D not certain. The CDR3 is 14 residues long. The germline V gene has CDR1 KGHSH and CDR2 LQKENI. V lost 8 bases, J lost 5 bases, and 18 bases lay in between. CDR3: CASSPGLSRYGYTF. CDR3 sequence (DNA): TGTGCCAGCAGCCCGGGCCTATCCCGGTATGGCTACACCTTC.

V is TRBV29-1 and J is TRBJ2-2; D perhaps matches TRBD1 (5 bases). V lost 1 base and J lost 4, with 7 bases in between. The germline CDR1 and CDR2 sequences are SQVTM and ANQGSEA. The CDR3 is 13 amino acids. The CDR3 protein is CSVEGGPTGELFF. DNA of the CDR3: TGCAGCGTTGAAGGGGGCCCCACCGGGGAGCTGTTTTTT.